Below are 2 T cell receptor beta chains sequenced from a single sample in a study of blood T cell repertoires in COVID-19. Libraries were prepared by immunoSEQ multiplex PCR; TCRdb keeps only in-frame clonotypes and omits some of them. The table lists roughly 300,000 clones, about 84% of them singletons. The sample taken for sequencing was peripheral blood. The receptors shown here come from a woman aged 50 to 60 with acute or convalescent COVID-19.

This chain's CDR3 is CASSLSGGGTDTQYF. CDR3 DNA sequence: TGTGCCAGCAGCTTGTCGGGAGGTGGCACAGATACGCAGTATTTT. The chain links TRBV11-3 to TRBJ2-3; 7 positions agree with TRBD2. V gave up 3 bases and J gave up 1 base; unmatched junction bases: 4. Germline V CDR1 and CDR2: SGHNT, YENEEA. This CDR3 comprises 15 residues.

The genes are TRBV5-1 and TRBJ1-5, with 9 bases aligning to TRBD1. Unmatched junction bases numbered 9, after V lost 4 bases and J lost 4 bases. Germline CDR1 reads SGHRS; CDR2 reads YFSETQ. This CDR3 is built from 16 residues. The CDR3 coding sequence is TGCGCCAGCAGCCAGAGGGACAGGGTAGGGAATCAGCCCCAGCATTTT. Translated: CASSQRDRVGNQPQHF.